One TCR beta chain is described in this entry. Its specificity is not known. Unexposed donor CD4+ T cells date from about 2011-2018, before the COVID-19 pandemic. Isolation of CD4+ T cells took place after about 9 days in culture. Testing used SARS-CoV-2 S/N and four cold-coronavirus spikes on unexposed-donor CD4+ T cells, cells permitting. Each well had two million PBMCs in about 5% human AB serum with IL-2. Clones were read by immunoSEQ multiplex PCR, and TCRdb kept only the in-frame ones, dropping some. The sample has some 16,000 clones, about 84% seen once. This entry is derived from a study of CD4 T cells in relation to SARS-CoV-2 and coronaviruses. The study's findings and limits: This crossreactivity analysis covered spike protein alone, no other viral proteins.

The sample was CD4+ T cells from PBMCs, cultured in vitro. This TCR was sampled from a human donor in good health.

CDR3 in amino acids: CASSSGWGEAFF. CDR3 bases: TGTGCCAGCAGCTCCGGATGGGGTGAAGCTTTCTTT. The gene calls are TRBV27 and TRBJ1-1, with D hard to call. Trimming took off 6 bases at V and 7 bases at J, with 12 bases between the two ends. The CDR3 runs 12 residues. Germline CDR1 MNHEY, CDR2 SMNVEV (reference sequence).